One sample yielded the 26 T cell receptor beta chains listed below, sequenced in a study of cytomegalovirus exposure and HLA in healthy donors (dated by TCRdb to about 2017). Library preparation was by the immunoSEQ multiplex PCR assay. A mixture of 60 forward primers for TCR Vbeta segments and 13 reverse primers for TCR Jbeta segments was used in the multiplex PCR. TCRdb took this table from immuneACCESS and kept in-frame rearrangements with V and J called. Such tables lack part of the clones; where checked against another copy, unresolved V genes explain under half of the gap, and the rest is unexplained. Recorded for this sample are about 170,000 clones; around four fifths of them occurred a single time. The ten top clones hold around 4.8% of the sample. What was sequenced was PBMCs. The receptors derive from a girl between 10 and 17 years old in good health and CMV-seropositive.

The chain employs TRBV9 and TRBJ2-5; D remains ambiguous. From germline, CDR1 is SGDLS and CDR2 YYNGEE. V lost 4 bases to trimming and J lost 0 bases, with 4 bases between them. The CDR3 sequence is 12 residues long. The CDR3 here is CASSLDQETQYF. CDR3 bases: TGTGCCAGCAGCCTCGACCAAGAGACCCAGTACTTC.

This chain connects TRBV9 to TRBJ2-5; a weak D match, TRBD2 (6 bases). The CDR3 is made up of 15 amino acids. Germline loops: CDR1 SGDLS, CDR2 YYNGEE. Trimming removed 3 bases from V and 2 bases from J, with 14 bases in between. The CDR3 DNA follows: TGTGCCAGCAGCGGGATCGCTAGCGATCAAGAGACCCAGTACTTC. Encoded protein: CASSGIASDQETQYF. Supplemented by reference TRBV9 and TRBJ2-5, the full variable domain reads DSGVTQTPKHLITATGQRVTLRCSPRSGDLSVYWYQQSLDQGLQFLIQYYNGEERAKGNILERFSAQQFPDLHSELNLSSLELGDSALYFCASSGIASDQETQYFGPGTRLLVL.

The chain has TRBV19 and TRBJ1-2; 8 bases are shared with TRBD1. V shed 3 bases and J 7 bases; nucleotides not matched to a gene: 7. The germline V gene encodes CDR1 LNHDA and CDR2 SQIVND (reference sequence). The length of the CDR3 is 14 residues. The chain's CDR3 is CASSIMGQGAGYTF. For the CDR3, the DNA is TGTGCCAGTAGTATTATGGGGCAGGGGGCTGGCTACACCTTC.

The genes are TRBV7-9 and TRBJ1-1; a weak D match, TRBD1 (5 bases). The CDR3 is 13 amino acids. The V gene's germline CDR1 is SEHNR and CDR2 FQNEAQ (reference sequence). Trimming stripped 5 bases from V and 7 bases from J, with 14 bases between. The CDR3 spells CASSPRRGVEAFF. Written as DNA, the CDR3 is TGTGCCAGCAGCCCTAGGCGGGGGGTTGAAGCTTTCTTT.

The V and J genes are TRBV18 and TRBJ1-5, with D possibly TRBD1 on 6 matching bases. V was pared by 4 bases and J by 5 bases, with 9 bases between. The germline V gene has CDR1 KGHSH and CDR2 LQKENI. The CDR3 consists of 13 residues. Here the CDR3 reads CASSQQGYQPQHF. In DNA, the CDR3 is TGTGCCAGCTCACAACAGGGTTATCAGCCCCAGCATTTT.

This chain uses TRBV10-3 with TRBJ2-7; 8 bases line up with TRBD1. CDR1 and CDR2 from the germline V gene are ENHRY and SYGVKD. CDR3 size: 18 residues. The junction had 12 bases not matched to a gene; V was cut back by 0 bases and J by 2 bases. This chain's CDR3 is CAISESNVQGALAYEQYF. The CDR3, as DNA: TGTGCCATCAGTGAGTCGAACGTGCAGGGGGCTTTAGCCTACGAGCAGTACTTC.

This clone was observed once. The genes are TRBV7-2 and TRBJ1-3; possible D gene TRBD1, 5 bases. The V and J ends lost 1 base and 0 bases respectively, with 10 bases between them. This CDR3 spans 16 amino acids. The germline V gene has CDR1 SGHTA and CDR2 FQGNSA. This chain's CDR3 is CASSLVGGVSGNTIYF. The CDR3 DNA reads as TGTGCCAGCAGCTTAGTTGGGGGGGTCTCTGGAAACACCATATATTTT.

The chain has TRBV5-1 and TRBJ1-1, with 8 bases aligning to TRBD1. J gave up 1 base and V 2 bases, and 7 bases lay outside the gene matches. This CDR3 has 16 residues. The germline CDR1 and CDR2 sequences are SGHRS and YFSETQ. The CDR3 DNA sequence: TGCGCCAGCAGCTTTGGATGGACAGGGAAGAACACTGAAGCTTTCTTT. Residues: CASSFGWTGKNTEAFF.

This clone was seen only a few times. The rearrangement links TRBV11-3 to TRBJ1-1; the D gene is possibly TRBD1 (5 bases). Germline CDR1 SGHNT, CDR2 YENEEA. The CDR3 consists of 16 residues. Trimming took off 4 bases at V and 0 bases at J, with 15 bases between the two ends. Written as DNA, the CDR3 is TGTGCCAGCAGCTCTAACGACGGGGGACTGAACACTGAAGCTTTCTTT. Encoded protein: CASSSNDGGLNTEAFF.

CDR3 amino acids: CASSSPWGGGAVGGDTQYF. In nucleotides, the CDR3 is TGTGCCAGCAGCTCCCCTTGGGGCGGGGGGGCCGTAGGTGGGGATACGCAGTATTTT. The chain uses TRBV11-2 and TRBJ2-3, with 9 nucleotides matching TRBD2. V was pared by 4 bases and J by 6 bases, with 20 bases of the junction left unmatched. The CDR3 covers 19 residues. Per the germline V gene, CDR1 is SGHAT and CDR2 is FQNNGV. The full variable domain, in which reference TRBV11-2 and TRBJ2-3 provide the parts outside the CDR3, is EAGVAQSPRYKIIEKRQSVAFWCNPISGHATLYWYQQILGQGPKLLIQFQNNGVVDDSQLPKDRFSAERLKGVDSTLKIQPAKLEDSAVYLCASSSPWGGGAVGGDTQYFGPGTRLTVL.

The V gene is TRBV29-1, the J gene TRBJ1-1; D remains ambiguous. This CDR3 is built from 13 residues. CDR1 and CDR2 from the germline V gene are SQVTM and ANQGSEA. Trimming took 1 base from V and 5 from J, leaving 11 bases between them. The CDR3 nucleotides are TGCAGCGTTGAAGGGCACCCCGGGACTGAAGCTTTCTTT. Protein sequence: CSVEGHPGTEAFF.

This sequence joins TRBV7-2 and TRBJ1-3, with a weak D call TRBD1 (5 bases). This CDR3 comprises 14 residues. Between the trimmed V and J ends, which lost 5 bases and 0 bases, there was a span of 8 bases. Germline lookup yields CDR1 SGHTA and CDR2 FQGNSA. The CDR3 sequence is CASSPGVSGNTIYF. CDR3 DNA: TGTGCCAGCAGCCCGGGGGTCTCTGGAAACACCATATATTTT.

DNA for the CDR3: TGTGCCAGCAGCGAGGGACAGTATAGCAATCAGCCCCAGCATTTT. Translating it yields CASSEGQYSNQPQHF. V and J are TRBV11-2 and TRBJ1-5, with 7 bases fitting TRBD1. Trimming removed 5 bases from V and 0 bases from J; junction bases left unmatched: 4. The CDR3 extends over 15 amino acids. Germline loops: CDR1 SGHAT, CDR2 FQNNGV.

The J gene is TRBJ2-5, the V gene TRBV7-3, with 8 nucleotides matching TRBD1. There are 15 residues in the CDR3. Germline trimming cut 6 bases from V and 5 bases from J; bases unmatched to any gene: 11. Germline CDR1 is SGHTA and CDR2 is FQGTGA. The CDR3 DNA is TGTGCCAGCAGTCCAGGGGGCCCCAGAGGGGAGACCCAGTACTTC. Its protein product is CASSPGGPRGETQYF.

The CDR3 reads CASSSSREGLNTEAFF. Written as DNA, the CDR3 is TGTGCCAGCAGCTCTTCACGGGAGGGTTTGAACACTGAAGCTTTCTTT. The chain is built from TRBV9 and TRBJ1-1; D not certain. Germline loops: CDR1 SGDLS, CDR2 YYNGEE. The length of the CDR3 is 16 residues. Deletions cut 4 bases from V and 0 bases from J, with 16 bases between.

This chain uses TRBV5-6 with TRBJ2-1, with 10 nucleotides matching TRBD2. The CDR3 has 14 residues. Germline V gene lookup returns CDR1 SGHDT and CDR2 YYEEEE. V lost 5 bases, J lost 9 bases, and 8 bases stayed unmatched. CDR3 DNA sequence: TGTGCCAGCAGAATTGAGCGGGGGGGCATTGAGCAGTTCTTC. Translation: CASRIERGGIEQFF.

The V gene is TRBV9, the J gene TRBJ1-2; maybe TRBD1 (5 bases). V was clipped by 3 bases and J by 0 bases, with 12 bases between them. Per the germline V gene, CDR1 is SGDLS and CDR2 is YYNGEE. The CDR3 extends over 15 amino acids. The chain's CDR3 is CASSAQDQTNYGYTF. CDR3 in DNA: TGTGCCAGCAGCGCACAGGATCAAACTAACTATGGCTACACCTTC. The full variable domain, completed using reference TRBV9 and TRBJ1-2, is DSGVTQTPKHLITATGQRVTLRCSPRSGDLSVYWYQQSLDQGLQFLIQYYNGEERAKGNILERFSAQQFPDLHSELNLSSLELGDSALYFCASSAQDQTNYGYTFGSGTRLTVV.

The chain has TRBV6-4 and TRBJ1-1, with 7 bases matching TRBD1. The CDR3 contains 14 residues. In germline, CDR1 is MRHNA, CDR2 SNTAGT. V was pared by 6 bases and J by 1 base, with 5 bases of the junction left unmatched. The CDR3 coding sequence is TGTGCCAGCAGGGAAGGGACAGAGAACACTGAAGCTTTCTTT. It yields the protein CASREGTENTEAFF.

The CDR3 DNA reads as TGTGCCAGCAGCGTTCGGACAGGGGAAAAACTGTTTTTT. Protein sequence: CASSVRTGEKLFF. J is TRBJ1-4 and V is TRBV9; 8 positions agree with TRBD1. V gave up 2 bases and J gave up 8 bases; unmatched junction bases: 2. The CDR3 sequence is 13 residues long. Germline V gene lookup returns CDR1 SGDLS and CDR2 YYNGEE.

The chain joins TRBV5-1 to TRBJ2-1; D is unresolved. Trimming cost V 2 bases and J 0 bases, with 12 bases left between them. The length of the CDR3 is 16 residues. Germline V gives CDR1 SGHRS, CDR2 YFSETQ. The DNA of the CDR3 is TGCGCCAGCAGCTTAGAACTTCCCACCTCCTACAATGAGCAGTTCTTC. Protein: CASSLELPTSYNEQFF.

Only one count was recorded for this clone. The CDR3 loop reads CASSYTGGAGVTEAFF. CDR3 DNA: TGTGCCAGCAGCTATACAGGGGGCGCGGGCGTCACTGAAGCTTTCTTT. The gene calls are TRBV7-6 and TRBJ1-1, with 9 bases matching TRBD1. This CDR3 spans 16 amino acids. Per germline, CDR1 SGHVS and CDR2 FNYEAQ. After removal of 4 bases from V and 4 bases from J, the junction contained 10 bases not matched to a gene.

The chain has TRBV2 and TRBJ1-1, with unresolved D. Germline V gene lookup returns CDR1 SNHLY and CDR2 FYNNEI. V lost 8 bases and J 7 bases, leaving 14 bases between the germline ends. The CDR3 totals 12 residues. DNA for the CDR3: TGTGCCAGCGTAGGGAGACCCCATGAAGCTTTCTTT. It translates to CASVGRPHEAFF.

V gene TRBV19 combines with J gene TRBJ2-1; 11 bases match TRBD2. V gave up 4 bases and J gave up 7 bases; unmatched junction bases: 12. The germline gives CDR1 LNHDA, CDR2 SQIVND (reference sequence). CDR3 length: 17 amino acids. CDR3 amino acids: CASSTRLAGIAGNEQFF. CDR3 DNA: TGTGCCAGTAGTACCCGACTAGCGGGGATAGCGGGAAATGAGCAGTTCTTC.

V is TRBV19 and J is TRBJ2-3; possible D gene TRBD2, 6 bases. Trimming took off 2 bases at V and 5 bases at J, with 17 bases between the two ends. Germline V gene lookup returns CDR1 LNHDA and CDR2 SQIVND (reference sequence). The CDR3 spans 16 residues. The CDR3 bases are TGTGCCAGTAGTATACGGGACTCCTTTCGGGAAGATACGCAGTATTTT. This encodes CASSIRDSFREDTQYF.

The rearrangement links TRBV30 to TRBJ1-5, with a tentative D call TRBD1 (6 bases). Germline loops: CDR1 GTSNPN, CDR2 SVGIG (reference sequence). The CDR3 covers 17 residues. The CDR3 sequence: CGMDTGKLSLGNQPQHF. CDR3 nucleotides: TGTGGGATGGACACAGGGAAGCTCTCTCTAGGCAATCAGCCCCAGCATTTT.

The J gene is TRBJ2-3, the V gene TRBV6-1, with 12 bases that match TRBD2. V shed 6 bases, J shed 6 bases, and the junction held 7 bases outside the gene matches. The germline V gene has CDR1 MNHNS and CDR2 SASEGT. The length of the CDR3 is 15 residues. The CDR3 region is CASSPSGGAGDTQYF. As DNA, the CDR3 is TGTGCCAGCAGCCCTAGCGGGGGGGCCGGGGATACGCAGTATTTT.